The 18 T cell receptor beta chains below all came from one sample that was sequenced in a study of CD8 T cells in ankylosing spondylitis. MiXCR, applied by TCRdb to the 5' RACE reads, yields one record per CDR3 protein. The sample has about 220,000 distinct CDR3 sequences, roughly a tenth seen once; the top ten hold about a fifth. What was sequenced was blood, either unsorted or a sorted T cell fraction (not recorded which). The receptors originated from a male donor with ankylosing spondylitis or in good health (not recorded which).

This rearrangement joins TRBV27 to TRBJ2-4; 7 bases map to TRBD1. J was trimmed by 0 bases and V by 5 bases; bases with no gene match: 7. CDR1 and CDR2 from the germline V gene are MNHEY and SMNVEV (reference sequence). This CDR3 has 16 amino acids. CDR3 sequence reads: CASSPAGGLAKNIQYF. The CDR3, as DNA: TGTGCCAGCAGTCCGGCAGGGGGTCTAGCCAAAAACATTCAGTACTTC.

This clonotype has a count of ten or more. The chain uses TRBV15 and TRBJ1-1; D is perhaps TRBD1 (5 bases). The V end was cut by 0 bases, the J end by 5 bases, with 13 bases between. The CDR3 has 15 residues. From germline, CDR1 is LNHNV and CDR2 YYDKDF (reference sequence). DNA of the CDR3: TGTGCCACCAGCAGAGATCCCGGGGGAACAACTGAAGCTTTCTTT. It is translated as CATSRDPGGTTEAFF.

This clonotype was seen at least ten times. The chain uses TRBV12-3 or TRBV12-4 and TRBJ2-5; 12 nucleotides align to TRBD2. V was clipped by 6 bases and J by 2 bases; unmatched bases: 4. The CDR3 length is 15 residues. CDR3 nucleotides: TGTGCCAGCAGAAGACTAGCGGGGGAGCAAGAGACCCAGTACTTC. It encodes CASRRLAGEQETQYF.

This clonotype has only a few counts. The gene calls are TRBV7-2 and TRBJ2-7; TRBD1 agrees at 7 bases. CDR1 and CDR2 (germline): SGHTA, FQGNSA. The CDR3 length is 14 residues. The J segment lost 5 bases and the V segment lost 5 bases, leaving 9 bases of the junction unmatched. CDR3 DNA: TGTGCCAGCAGCGTACAGGGGATAACGGACGAGCAGTACTTC. Protein sequence: CASSVQGITDEQYF. Full variable domain (rest looked up from reference TRBV7-2 and TRBJ2-7): GAGVSQSPSNKVTEKGKDVELRCDPISGHTALYWYRQSLGQGLEFLIYFQGNSAPDKSGLPSDRFSAERTGGSVSTLTIQRTQQEDSAVYLCASSVQGITDEQYFGPGTRLTVT.

The chain recombines TRBV5-1 with TRBJ2-1; 10 bases line up with TRBD1. This CDR3 spans 15 amino acids. The germline CDR1 and CDR2 sequences are SGHRS and YFSETQ. Trimming cost V 4 bases and J 5 bases; bases outside gene matches: 6. The CDR3 region has the DNA TGCGCCAGCAGCCGCGGGACAGGGGCCAACAATGAGCAGTTCTTC. Protein product: CASSRGTGANNEQFF. Together with reference TRBV5-1 and TRBJ2-1, the CDR3 gives the full variable domain: KAGVTQTPRYLIKTRGQQVTLSCSPISGHRSVSWYQQTPGQGLQFLFEYFSETQRNKGNFPGRFSGRQFSNSRSEMNVSTLELGDSALYLCASSRGTGANNEQFFGPGTRLTVL.

This clonotype was detected ten times or more. This rearrangement joins TRBV12-3 or TRBV12-4 to TRBJ2-2, with D maybe TRBD1 (5 bases). The V end was cut by 6 bases, the J end by 7 bases, with 15 bases between. There are 14 residues in the CDR3. CDR3 nucleotide sequence: TGTGCCAGCAGACTGACTCTAGGACACGGGGAGCTGTTTTTT. Translated: CASRLTLGHGELFF.

This clonotype was detected ten times or more. The chain couples TRBV7-6 to TRBJ1-4; weak D call: TRBD1 (5 bases). Germline V gene sequence: CDR1 SGHVS, CDR2 FNYEAQ. The germline V and J ends were trimmed by 5 bases and 8 bases, with 18 bases remaining between them. This CDR3 region has 15 residues. The CDR3 bases are TGTGCCAGCAGCCCGACCCCCCTCGGGGCAGAAAAACTGTTTTTT. This codes for CASSPTPLGAEKLFF.

The chain uses TRBV24-1 and TRBJ2-1; TRBD2 matches 10 bases. The CDR3 runs 15 residues. CDR1 and CDR2 from the germline V gene are KGHDR and SFDVKD. V dropped 3 bases and J dropped 8; count of bases not matched to a gene: 6. CDR3 DNA sequence: TGTGCCACCAGTGATCCCCGGACTAGCGGAGATGAGCAGTTCTTC. Its protein product is CATSDPRTSGDEQFF.

The chain joins TRBV5-1 to TRBJ1-1, with 7 nucleotides matching TRBD1. The CDR3 length is 16 residues. Germline V gives CDR1 SGHRS, CDR2 YFSETQ. The V gene end was trimmed by 4 bases and the J gene end by 2 bases; junction bases not matched to a gene: 11. CDR3: CASSTPRTGVNTEAFF. The CDR3 DNA sequence: TGCGCCAGCAGCACACCCCGAACAGGGGTAAACACTGAAGCTTTCTTT.

This clonotype was observed many times. The chain is built from TRBV20-1 and TRBJ1-1; D gene ambiguous. The germline V gene has CDR1 DFQATT and CDR2 SNEGSKA (reference sequence). The V and J ends lost 0 bases and 1 base respectively, with 6 bases between them. This CDR3 contains 13 residues. The DNA of the CDR3 is TGCAGTGCTAGAGAAGCCGGGAACACTGAAGCTTTCTTT. Amino acids: CSAREAGNTEAFF.

In its sample, this clonotype was seen many times. The rearrangement joins TRBV5-5 to TRBJ1-5, with D unclear. The V gene's germline CDR1 is SGHKS and CDR2 YYEKEE (reference sequence). This CDR3 is 13 amino acids long. The ends were cut back, 4 bases at V and 8 bases at J, with 13 bases in the middle. As DNA, the CDR3 is TGTGCCAGCAGCATCGACGGGGTGGAGCCCCAGCATTTT. It is translated as CASSIDGVEPQHF.

This clonotype was seen ten or more times. The J gene is TRBJ2-7, the V gene TRBV7-9; perhaps TRBD2 as D (5 bases). CDR1 and CDR2 (germline): SEHNR, FQNEAQ (reference sequence). CDR3 length equals 12 residues. The V and J ends lost 5 bases and 5 bases respectively, with 10 bases between them. The CDR3 nucleotides read TGTGCCAGCAGCGCGGGTAAGGACGAGCAGTACTTC. As protein: CASSAGKDEQYF.

Many counts were recorded for this clonotype. CDR3 loop: CASSLERGQGYTGELFF. CDR3 DNA sequence: TGTGCCAGCAGCTTAGAAAGGGGACAGGGGTACACCGGGGAGCTGTTTTTT. The genes are TRBV11-2 and TRBJ2-2; 10 nucleotides agree with TRBD1. Trimming cost V 0 bases and J 3 bases; bases outside gene matches: 4. Looked up from germline, CDR1 is SGHAT and CDR2 is FQNNGV. This CDR3 is built from 17 residues.

This clonotype was counted ten times or more. V and J are TRBV4-2 and TRBJ2-7; D assignment may be TRBD1 or TRBD2 (5 bases each). Trimming took 4 bases from V and 2 from J, leaving 15 bases between them. There are 15 residues in the CDR3. Germline-derived CDR1 and CDR2 are LGHNA and YNFKEQ. The CDR3 is CASSPSPRDPYEQYF. CDR3 DNA sequence: TGTGCCAGCAGCCCATCCCCAAGGGACCCCTACGAGCAGTACTTC.

This clonotype was recorded many times. The V gene is TRBV12-3 or TRBV12-4, the J gene TRBJ2-3; TRBD2 agrees at 9 bases. After removal of 4 bases from V and 2 bases from J, the junction contained 4 bases not matched to a gene. The CDR3 covers 15 residues. The CDR3 sequence: CASSSQRGVTDTQYF. The CDR3 coding sequence is TGTGCCAGCAGTTCCCAGCGGGGGGTCACAGATACGCAGTATTTT.

This clonotype appeared many times. The chain uses TRBV20-1 and TRBJ2-7, with 7 bases fitting TRBD1. CDR1 and CDR2 (germline): DFQATT, SNEGSKA (reference sequence). This CDR3 has 12 residues. V shed 6 bases, J shed 3 bases, and the junction held 5 bases outside the gene matches. CDR3 sequence reads: CSAGDSYYEQYF. The CDR3 DNA is TGCAGTGCGGGGGACAGCTACTACGAGCAGTACTTC.

A note on this clonotype: This CDR3 is missing its conserved last phenylalanine or tryptophan, likely due to a read error. The genes are TRBV20-1 and TRBJ1-2, with no clear D. CDR1 and CDR2 from the germline V gene are DFQATT and SNEGSKA (reference sequence). CDR3 length equals 13 residues. The ends were cut back, 5 bases at V and 2 bases at J, with 12 bases in the middle. DNA for the CDR3: TGCAGTGCTCCACCTCGGGAGAACTATGGCTACACCTCC. Translation: CSAPPRENYGYTS.

This clonotype came up a few times. This chain uses TRBV29-1 with TRBJ2-1; D unclear. There are 9 residues in the CDR3. V lost 5 bases and J 10 bases, leaving 6 bases between the germline ends. The V gene's germline CDR1 is SQVTM and CDR2 ANQGSEA. The CDR3 region is CSVLEEQFF. The DNA for the CDR3 is TGCAGCGTTCTCGAAGAGCAGTTCTTC.